The 20 T cell receptor beta chains in this list originate from one sample, sequenced in a study of molecular identifiers for immune sequencing clone quantification. Each CDR3 protein is one row after TCRdb ran MiXCR on the PCR reads. There are some 88,000 distinct CDR3 sequences in the sample; over 20% occur only once, and 1% to 1.2% lies in the top ten. The sample consisted of naive CD8+ T cells from blood, with Jurkat cell RNA spiked in. As for subset: FACS-sorted CD8+CD4-CCR7+CD45RA+ naive T cells. The receptors here all came from a human donor in good health. Some libraries in this study had Jurkat cell RNA spiked in.

Comment on this clonotype: A read error may explain this, as a much larger clone is one base away. The chain employs TRBV7-9 and TRBJ1-4; D gene ambiguous. CDR1 is SEHNR, CDR2 FQNEAQ, per germline (reference sequence). The CDR3 is made up of 16 amino acids. CDR3: CASSPPESTTNEKPFF. CDR3 nucleotides: TGTGCCAGCAGCCCCCCGGAGTCTACAACTAATGAAAAACCGTTTTTT. Combining the CDR3 with reference TRBV7-9 and TRBJ1-4 gives the whole variable domain DTGVSQNPRHKITKRGQNVTFRCDPISEHNRLYWYRQTLGQGPEFLTYFQNEAQLEKSRLLSDRFSAERPKGSFSTLEIQRTEQGDSAMYLCASSPPESTTNEKPFFGSGTQLSVL.

This clonotype was recorded at least ten times. This rearrangement joins TRBV6-5 to TRBJ1-4; possible D gene TRBD1, 5 bases. CDR1 and CDR2 (germline): MNHEY, SVGAGI. The CDR3 covers 14 residues. The V and J ends lost 8 bases and 10 bases respectively, with 20 bases between them. CDR3 sequence (DNA): TGTGCCAGCCGCGGGGGGGGGGGTTCAAGAAAACTGTTTTTT. Protein sequence: CASRGGGGSRKLFF.

V is TRBV4-3 and J is TRBJ1-6; a weak D match, TRBD1 (6 bases). V shed 0 bases and J shed 0 bases, with 9 bases lying between them. Germline CDR1 is LGHNA and CDR2 is YSLEER. CDR3 length: 17 amino acids. CDR3 residues: CASSQESDSSYNSPLHF. The DNA of the CDR3 is TGCGCCAGCAGCCAAGAATCGGACAGCTCCTATAATTCACCCCTCCACTTT.

Remarks on this clonotype: This sequence may be a read error, since a much larger clone differs from it by one base. The chain has TRBV6-2 or TRBV6-3 and TRBJ2-2; a possible D gene is TRBD1 (6 bases). Trimming removed 7 bases from V and 0 bases from J, with 18 bases in between. This CDR3 has 17 amino acids. Per the germline V gene, CDR1 is MNHEY and CDR2 is SVGEGT. DNA for the CDR3: TGTGCCAGCAACGACCTAGAACAGGGCCCGAACACCGGGGAGCTGTTTTTT. The encoded protein is CASNDLEQGPNTGELFF.

At least ten counts were recorded for this clonotype. The chain recombines TRBV6-2 or TRBV6-3 with TRBJ2-5, with 14 bases that match TRBD2. Germline assignment: CDR1 MNHEY and CDR2 SVGEGT. The CDR3 has 17 amino acids. The V segment lost 4 bases and the J segment 2 bases; nucleotides outside the gene matches: 6. The CDR3 DNA sequence: TGTGCCAGCAGTTCGGGACTAGCGGGGGTCAATCAAGAGACCCAGTACTTC. Translation gives CASSSGLAGVNQETQYF.

Ten or more counts support this clonotype. The chain joins TRBV7-2 to TRBJ2-6, with D uncertain. Trimming took 4 bases from V and 0 from J, leaving 7 bases between them. The CDR3 covers 15 residues. Germline V gene data show CDR1 as SGHTA and CDR2 as FQGNSA. DNA of the CDR3: TGTGCCAGCAGCTCCTACTTCTCTGGGGCCAACGTCCTGACTTTC. This codes for CASSSYFSGANVLTF. The full variable domain, in which reference TRBV7-2 and TRBJ2-6 provide the parts outside the CDR3, is GAGVSQSPSNKVTEKGKDVELRCDPISGHTALYWYRQSLGQGLEFLIYFQGNSAPDKSGLPSDRFSAERTGGSVSTLTIQRTQQEDSAVYLCASSSYFSGANVLTFGAGSRLTVL.

In its sample, this clonotype was seen many times. The V and J genes are TRBV6-2 or TRBV6-3 and TRBJ2-5, with 8 positions matching TRBD1. Germline V gene data show CDR1 as MNHEY and CDR2 as SVGEGT. V lost 2 bases to trimming and J lost 2 bases; unmatched junction nucleotides: 10. The CDR3 has 17 residues. The CDR3 loop is CASSYDVRTGSQETQYF. CDR3 coding DNA: TGTGCCAGCAGTTACGACGTTAGGACAGGGTCACAAGAGACCCAGTACTTC.

There are many counts of this clonotype. The V gene is TRBV7-9, the J gene TRBJ2-3; D is unresolved. CDR3 size: 15 residues. Per the germline V gene, CDR1 is SEHNR and CDR2 is FQNEAQ (reference sequence). Trimming stripped 1 base from V and 1 base from J, with 9 bases between. The DNA for the CDR3 is TGTGCCAGCAGCTTAGGACACTCACGCACAGATACGCAGTATTTT. This translates into CASSLGHSRTDTQYF.

Concerning this clonotype itself: A much larger clone sits a single nucleotide away, making a read error possible. The CDR3 protein is CASSGPRGFEAFF. DNA of the CDR3: TGTGCCAGCAGCGGTCCCAGGGGCTTTGAAGCTTTCTTT. The gene calls are TRBV7-9 and TRBJ1-1; D possibly corresponds to TRBD1 (6 bases). V lost 5 bases and J 7 bases, leaving 14 bases between the germline ends. The CDR3 length is 13 residues. Germline loops: CDR1 SEHNR, CDR2 FQNEAQ (reference sequence).

In its sample, this clonotype was seen many times. V and J are TRBV7-9 and TRBJ2-7, with 12 bases identical to TRBD2. The length of the CDR3 is 17 residues. Germline lookup yields CDR1 SEHNR and CDR2 FQNEAQ (reference sequence). After removal of 5 bases from V and 0 bases from J, the junction contained 8 bases not matched to a gene. The CDR3 DNA sequence: TGTGCCAGCAGCCCTTGGACTAGCGGGATGATCTCCTACGAGCAGTACTTC. Protein product: CASSPWTSGMISYEQYF.

V is TRBV5-1 and J is TRBJ2-1; unclear D gene. V was shortened by 2 bases and J by 9 bases, with 9 bases between the two germline ends. CDR1 is SGHRS and CDR2 is YFSETQ in the germline V gene. CDR3 size: 12 residues. CDR3 bases: TGCGCCAGCAGCTTTGGTTCGGGTGAGCAGTTCTTC. Protein product: CASSFGSGEQFF.

The V call is TRBV5-1, the J call TRBJ1-3; 7 bases align to TRBD1. V lost 0 bases and J lost 0; bases outside the gene matches: 3. This CDR3 is built from 16 residues. CDR1 and CDR2 from the germline V gene are SGHRS and YFSETQ. CDR3 nucleotides: TGCGCCAGCAGCTTGGAGGGACAGAGCTCTGGAAACACCATATATTTT. This translates into CASSLEGQSSGNTIYF.

Many counts were recorded for this clonotype. This rearrangement joins TRBV7-9 to TRBJ1-1, with 7 bases identical to TRBD1. J lost 3 bases, V lost 6 bases, and 19 bases had no gene match. In germline, CDR1 is SEHNR, CDR2 FQNEAQ (reference sequence). This CDR3 is 18 amino acids long. DNA for the CDR3: TGTGCCAGCAGGGGTGGGGAGGGGGCGTCTCTCTGGGACACTGAAGCTTTCTTT. Amino acid sequence: CASRGGEGASLWDTEAFF.

This clonotype was counted at least ten times. CDR3 protein: CASSYNLNTEAFF. The CDR3 DNA reads TGTGCCAGCAGTTACAACCTGAACACTGAAGCTTTCTTT. The rearrangement uses TRBV27 and TRBJ1-1; D not resolved. Trimming took off 4 bases at V and 0 bases at J, with 6 bases between the two ends. Per the germline V gene, CDR1 is MNHEY and CDR2 is SMNVEV (reference sequence). This CDR3 spans 13 amino acids.

This clonotype was seen only a few times. The chain joins TRBV24-1 to TRBJ2-1; D tentatively fits TRBD1 or TRBD2 (5 bases each). CDR1 is KGHDR, CDR2 SFDVKD, per germline. Trimming pared 9 bases from V and 0 bases from J, leaving 8 bases between. This CDR3 is 13 amino acids long. CDR3 bases: TGTGCCACCGGGACGGGCTCCTACAATGAGCAGTTCTTC. Its protein product is CATGTGSYNEQFF.

This clonotype was seen a few times. V and J are TRBV11-2 and TRBJ2-1; TRBD2 matches at 8 bases. The CDR3 is made up of 14 amino acids. Germline trimming cut 5 bases from V and 3 bases from J; bases unmatched to any gene: 3. CDR1 SGHAT and CDR2 FQNNGV come from the germline V gene. CDR3 region: CASSLGTSYNEQFF. CDR3 nucleotides: TGTGCCAGCAGCCTCGGGACTAGCTACAATGAGCAGTTCTTC.

This clonotype was detected ten times or more. The CDR3 nucleotides read TGCGCCAGCAGCCAAGAACTAGGACAGTTCTACGAGCAGTACTTC. Translation: CASSQELGQFYEQYF. The chain combines TRBV4-1 with TRBJ2-7, with D possibly matching TRBD1 (6 bases). V was shortened by 0 bases and J by 3 bases, with 12 bases between the two germline ends. This CDR3 is 15 amino acids long. The germline V gene encodes CDR1 MGHRA and CDR2 YSYEKL.

There are many counts of this clonotype. The rearrangement uses TRBV11-2 and TRBJ2-1, with D possibly called TRBD1 or TRBD2 (5 bases each). CDR3 size: 17 residues. The germline CDR1 and CDR2 sequences are SGHAT and FQNNGV. The V end was cut by 4 bases, the J end by 5 bases, with 21 bases between. This chain's CDR3 is CASSSTPGTDPDNEQFF. CDR3 bases: TGTGCCAGCAGCTCCACACCCGGGACGGACCCAGACAATGAGCAGTTCTTC.

This clonotype was counted a single time. This chain links TRBV3-1 with TRBJ2-7; 7 bases are shared with TRBD1. The CDR3 spans 16 residues. Germline values: CDR1 LGHDT, CDR2 YNNKEL (reference sequence). Trimming took 5 bases from V and 6 from J; bases not matched to a gene: 16. CDR3 nucleotides: TGTGCCAGCAGCTACCAGACAGGGCCTTTACCCGCCGAGCAGTACTTC. Amino acids: CASSYQTGPLPAEQYF.

For this clonotype: With a much larger clone just one base away, this may be a read error. V and J are TRBV6-2 or TRBV6-3 and TRBJ2-7; no reliable D call. This CDR3 region has 14 residues. Per the germline V gene, CDR1 is MNHEY and CDR2 is SVGEGT. DNA for the CDR3: TGTGCCAGCAGTTACGGATGGCAGTCCTACGAGCCGTACTTC. It encodes CASSYGWQSYEPYF.